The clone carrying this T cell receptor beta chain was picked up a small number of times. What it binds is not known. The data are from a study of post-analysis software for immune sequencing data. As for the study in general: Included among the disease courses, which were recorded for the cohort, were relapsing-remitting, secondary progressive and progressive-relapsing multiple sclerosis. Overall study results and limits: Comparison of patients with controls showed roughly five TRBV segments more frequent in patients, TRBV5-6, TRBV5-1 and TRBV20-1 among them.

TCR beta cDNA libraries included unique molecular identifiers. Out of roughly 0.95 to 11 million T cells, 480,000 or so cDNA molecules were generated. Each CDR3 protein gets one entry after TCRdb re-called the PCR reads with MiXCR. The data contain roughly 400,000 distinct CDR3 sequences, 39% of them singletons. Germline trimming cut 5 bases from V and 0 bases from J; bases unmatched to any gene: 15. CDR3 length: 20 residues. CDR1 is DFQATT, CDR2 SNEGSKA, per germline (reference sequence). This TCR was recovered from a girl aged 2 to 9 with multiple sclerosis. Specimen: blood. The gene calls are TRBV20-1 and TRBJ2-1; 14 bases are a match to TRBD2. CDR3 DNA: TGCAGTGCTTCCCTCCTTTCCCCGACTAGCGGGAGGGGCTCCTACAATGAGCAGTTCTTC. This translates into CSASLLSPTSGRGSYNEQFF.